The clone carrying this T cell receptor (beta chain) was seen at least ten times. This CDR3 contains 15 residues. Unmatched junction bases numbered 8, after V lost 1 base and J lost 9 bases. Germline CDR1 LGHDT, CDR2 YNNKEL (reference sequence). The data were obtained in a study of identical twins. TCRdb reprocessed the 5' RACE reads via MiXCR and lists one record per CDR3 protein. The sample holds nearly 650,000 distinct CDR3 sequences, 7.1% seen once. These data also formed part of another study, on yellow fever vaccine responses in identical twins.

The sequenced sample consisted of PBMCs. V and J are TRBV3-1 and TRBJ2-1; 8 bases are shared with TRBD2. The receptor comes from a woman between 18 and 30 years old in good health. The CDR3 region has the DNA TGTGCCAGCAGCCAAGCGGGAGGGGTGTCGGGTGAGCAGTTCTTC. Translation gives CASSQAGGVSGEQFF.